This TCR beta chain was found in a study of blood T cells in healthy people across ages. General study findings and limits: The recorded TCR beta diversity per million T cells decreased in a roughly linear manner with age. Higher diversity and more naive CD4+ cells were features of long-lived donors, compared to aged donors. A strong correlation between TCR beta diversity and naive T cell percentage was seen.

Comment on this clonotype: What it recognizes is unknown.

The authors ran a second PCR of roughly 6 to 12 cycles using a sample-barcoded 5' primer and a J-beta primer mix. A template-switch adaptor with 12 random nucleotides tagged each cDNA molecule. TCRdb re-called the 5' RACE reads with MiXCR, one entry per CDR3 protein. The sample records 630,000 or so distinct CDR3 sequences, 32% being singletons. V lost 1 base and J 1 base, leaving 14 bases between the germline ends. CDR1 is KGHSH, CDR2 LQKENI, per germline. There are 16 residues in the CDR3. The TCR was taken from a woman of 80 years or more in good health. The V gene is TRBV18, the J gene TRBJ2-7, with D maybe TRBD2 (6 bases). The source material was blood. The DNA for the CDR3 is TGTGCCAGCTCACCACGCCGGGGGACGCAATCCTACGAGCAGTACTTC. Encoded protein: CASSPRRGTQSYEQYF.